These 20 T cell receptor beta chains were sequenced from one sample in a study of CD8 T cells in Susac syndrome. A quantity of about 0.45 to 1 ug RNA underwent reverse transcription using random hexamers. TCRdb passed the immunoSEQ multiplex PCR reads through MiXCR, listing each CDR3 protein once. The sample includes roughly 120,000 distinct CDR3 sequences, around 94% of them seen just once. Sequences were obtained from CD4+ T cells from PBMCs. Receptors originate from a human donor in good health.

This chain uses TRBV12-3 or TRBV12-4 with TRBJ1-2; no reliable D call. This CDR3 is 11 amino acids long. Deletions cut 0 bases from V and 7 bases from J, with 3 bases between. CDR3 sequence (DNA): TGTGCCAGCAGTTTAGCGCCTGGCTACACCTTC. Translated: CASSLAPGYTF.

The genes are TRBV12-3 or TRBV12-4 and TRBJ2-3; D gene unclear. Trimming took 7 bases from V and 11 from J, leaving 16 bases between them. CDR3 size: 12 residues. The CDR3 sequence: CASTAPVLRQYF. In DNA, the CDR3 is TGTGCCAGCACCGCGCCCGTGTTAAGGCAGTATTTT.

The V call is TRBV19, the J call TRBJ2-7; 7 nucleotides align to TRBD2. With V trimmed by 3 bases and J by 0 bases, 5 bases remained unmatched. Per the germline V gene, CDR1 is LNHDA and CDR2 is SQIVND (reference sequence). This CDR3 region has 15 residues. CDR3 coding DNA: TGTGCCAGTAGTATCGGCGGGAGCCCCTCCTACGAGCAGTACTTC. Protein product: CASSIGGSPSYEQYF.

The rearrangement links TRBV5-6 to TRBJ2-1; 8 bases are a match to TRBD2. This CDR3 comprises 15 residues. Germline CDR1 reads SGHDT; CDR2 reads YYEEEE. V was pared by 1 base and J by 6 bases, with 6 bases of the junction left unmatched. The CDR3, as DNA: TGTGCCAGCAGCTTGCCCGGGGGGGATTCCAATGAGCAGTTCTTC. Translation gives CASSLPGGDSNEQFF.

The chain combines TRBV10-3 with TRBJ2-7; D gene ambiguous. Trimming left V 2 bases short and J 4 bases short, with 3 bases between. CDR1 is ENHRY, CDR2 SYGVKD, per germline. CDR3 length: 11 amino acids. CDR3 DNA sequence: TGTGCCATCAGTGAGGAATACGAGCAGTACTTC. This codes for CAISEEYEQYF.

The chain links TRBV19 to TRBJ2-4; D tentatively reads TRBD1 or TRBD2 (6 bases each). Germline values: CDR1 LNHDA, CDR2 SQIVND (reference sequence). The CDR3 is made up of 15 amino acids. Trimming took 3 bases from V and 5 from J, leaving 14 bases between them. CDR3 in amino acids: CASSIRGVSENIQYF. The CDR3 DNA reads TGTGCCAGTAGTATTAGGGGGGTCTCGGAAAACATTCAGTACTTC.

The V and J genes are TRBV7-9 and TRBJ2-3; TRBD2 might be the D (6 bases). The CDR3 is 15 amino acids. Per germline, CDR1 SEHNR and CDR2 FQNEAQ (reference sequence). V was pared by 5 bases and J by 0 bases, with 12 bases between. This CDR3 is CASSVLGTSTDTQYF. CDR3 nucleotides: TGTGCCAGCAGCGTTCTCGGGACTAGCACAGATACGCAGTATTTT.

The V call is TRBV9, the J call TRBJ2-1; D possibly uses TRBD1 or TRBD2 (5 bases each). CDR1 is SGDLS and CDR2 is YYNGEE in the germline V gene. The CDR3 is 12 amino acids. The V end lost 3 bases, the J end lost 11 bases, and 12 bases lay between the germline ends. CDR3 in amino acids: CASSETGTQQFF. CDR3 in DNA: TGTGCCAGCAGCGAAACCGGGACGCAGCAGTTCTTC.

This rearrangement joins TRBV5-6 to TRBJ2-4, with 8 nucleotides matching TRBD2. The CDR3 runs 14 residues. The germline V gene has CDR1 SGHDT and CDR2 YYEEEE. Germline trimming cut 4 bases from V and 10 bases from J; bases unmatched to any gene: 10. The CDR3 DNA follows: TGTGCCAGCAGCGGAAAAAGCGGGAGCCGTATTCAGTACTTC. As protein: CASSGKSGSRIQYF.

The chain combines TRBV19 with TRBJ2-1; TRBD2 aligns across 10 bases. V lost 5 bases, J lost 2 bases, and 9 bases stayed unmatched. The germline V gene encodes CDR1 LNHDA and CDR2 SQIVND (reference sequence). The CDR3 has 17 residues. The CDR3 is CASSDRPLAGAYNEQFF. The CDR3 bases are TGTGCCAGTAGTGACCGACCTCTAGCGGGAGCCTACAATGAGCAGTTCTTC.

The genes are TRBV5-1 and TRBJ1-5; D may be TRBD1 (5 bases). The V gene's germline CDR1 is SGHRS and CDR2 YFSETQ. V lost 4 bases and J 4 bases, leaving 15 bases between the germline ends. The CDR3 loop spans 15 amino acids. In DNA form, the CDR3 reads TGCGCCAGCAGCCCGGACGGGGACGGTAATCAGCCCCAGCATTTT. Translation: CASSPDGDGNQPQHF. The full variable domain, in which reference TRBV5-1 and TRBJ1-5 provide the parts outside the CDR3, is KAGVTQTPRYLIKTRGQQVTLSCSPISGHRSVSWYQQTPGQGLQFLFEYFSETQRNKGNFPGRFSGRQFSNSRSEMNVSTLELGDSALYLCASSPDGDGNQPQHFGDGTRLSIL.

The chain joins TRBV19 to TRBJ1-1; D possibly corresponds to TRBD1 (5 bases). V shed 6 bases and J shed 4 bases, with 12 bases lying between them. This CDR3 spans 13 amino acids. Germline CDR1 reads LNHDA; CDR2 reads SQIVND (reference sequence). The CDR3 spells CASRTRAGTEAFF. In DNA form, the CDR3 reads TGTGCCAGTAGAACCAGGGCCGGCACTGAAGCTTTCTTT.

J is TRBJ2-1 and V is TRBV20-1; 14 bases fit TRBD2. The V gene end was trimmed by 3 bases and the J gene end by 7 bases; junction bases not matched to a gene: 2. Germline V lookup: CDR1 DFQATT, CDR2 SNEGSKA (reference sequence). This CDR3 spans 14 amino acids. The CDR3 DNA reads as TGCAGTGCTAGGGGGACTAGCGGGAGTAATGAGCAGTTCTTC. This translates into CSARGTSGSNEQFF.

This chain uses TRBV7-9 with TRBJ2-2; 8 bases align to TRBD2. CDR3 length: 15 amino acids. Trimming at V came to 5 bases and at J to 1 base, leaving 3 bases not matched to a gene. The germline V gene encodes CDR1 SEHNR and CDR2 FQNEAQ (reference sequence). The CDR3 coding sequence is TGTGCCAGCAGCGGTCTAGCGGGGAACACCGGGGAGCTGTTTTTT. Translated, it gives CASSGLAGNTGELFF.

The chain has TRBV20-1 and TRBJ2-3, with D hard to call. CDR1 is DFQATT and CDR2 is SNEGSKA in the germline V gene (reference sequence). Trimming removed 2 bases at V and 0 bases at J, with 15 bases between. The CDR3 consists of 16 residues. CDR3 sequence: CSARPSRGTSTDTQYF. The CDR3 nucleotides are TGCAGTGCTAGACCTTCCCGCGGCACTAGCACAGATACGCAGTATTTT.

This chain connects TRBV12-3 or TRBV12-4 to TRBJ2-3; 10 bases line up with TRBD2. The CDR3 spans 20 residues. V lost 6 bases, J lost 0 bases, and 18 bases stayed unmatched. CDR3 amino acids: CASSRRGVAGGMISTDTQYF. CDR3 nucleotides: TGTGCCAGCAGCCGACGCGGTGTAGCGGGAGGAATGATAAGCACAGATACGCAGTATTTT.

This clonotype came up a few times. DNA of the CDR3: TGTGCCAGCAGTTTATTCAGCGGGAGTTACAATGAGCAGTTCTTC. Its protein product is CASSLFSGSYNEQFF. The rearrangement uses TRBV27 and TRBJ2-1; 8 positions match TRBD2. The CDR3 totals 15 residues. The V segment lost 1 base and the J segment 4 bases; nucleotides outside the gene matches: 3. Germline CDR1 reads MNHEY; CDR2 reads SMNVEV (reference sequence).

The J gene is TRBJ2-1, the V gene TRBV6-6; 14 bases match TRBD2. Germline V lookup: CDR1 MNHNY, CDR2 SVGAGI (reference sequence). The trim removed 5 bases at V and 6 bases at J, leaving 3 bases unmatched. This CDR3 contains 15 residues. The CDR3 DNA sequence: TGTGCCAGCAGTGACGGACTAGCGGGAGGCAATGAGCAGTTCTTC. This gives the protein CASSDGLAGGNEQFF.

This chain uses TRBV6-5 with TRBJ1-5; D remains ambiguous. With 0 bases removed from V and 3 bases from J, the gap between germline ends came to 9 bases. CDR1 MNHEY and CDR2 SVGAGI come from the germline V gene. The length of the CDR3 is 15 residues. Here the CDR3 reads CASSYSLQLNQPQHF. DNA of the CDR3: TGTGCCAGCAGTTACTCGCTACAGCTCAATCAGCCCCAGCATTTT.

J is TRBJ1-1 and V is TRBV20-1; possible D gene TRBD1, 5 bases. The germline V gene encodes CDR1 DFQATT and CDR2 SNEGSKA (reference sequence). CDR3 length: 13 amino acids. V was clipped by 6 bases and J by 10 bases, with 21 bases between them. This CDR3 reads CSARGPTLWLAFF. The CDR3 DNA sequence: TGCAGTGCCCGGGGACCGACATTGTGGCTAGCTTTCTTT.